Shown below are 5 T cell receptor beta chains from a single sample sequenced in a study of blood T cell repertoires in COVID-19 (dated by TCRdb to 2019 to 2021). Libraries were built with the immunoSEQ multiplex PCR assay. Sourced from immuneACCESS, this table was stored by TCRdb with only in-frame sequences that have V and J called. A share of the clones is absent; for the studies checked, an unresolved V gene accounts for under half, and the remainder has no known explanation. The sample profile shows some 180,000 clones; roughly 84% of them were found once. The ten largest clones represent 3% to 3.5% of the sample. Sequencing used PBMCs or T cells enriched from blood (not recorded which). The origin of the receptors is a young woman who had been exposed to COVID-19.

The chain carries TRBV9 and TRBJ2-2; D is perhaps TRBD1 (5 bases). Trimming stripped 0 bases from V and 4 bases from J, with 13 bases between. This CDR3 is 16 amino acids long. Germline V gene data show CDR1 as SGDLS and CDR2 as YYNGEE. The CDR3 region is CASSVVQGRATGELFF. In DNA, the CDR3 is TGTGCCAGCAGCGTAGTCCAGGGCAGGGCCACCGGGGAGCTGTTTTTT.

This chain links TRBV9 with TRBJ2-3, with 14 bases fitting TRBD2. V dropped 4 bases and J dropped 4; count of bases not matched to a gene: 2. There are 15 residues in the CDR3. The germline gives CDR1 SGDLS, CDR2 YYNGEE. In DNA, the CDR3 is TGTGCCAGCAGCCCGACTAGCGGGGGGGCAGATACGCAGTATTTT. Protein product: CASSPTSGGADTQYF.

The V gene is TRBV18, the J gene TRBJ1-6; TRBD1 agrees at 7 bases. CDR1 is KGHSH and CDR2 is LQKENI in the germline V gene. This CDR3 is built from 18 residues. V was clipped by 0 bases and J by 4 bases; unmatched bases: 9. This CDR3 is CASSPPPHETGYNSPLHF. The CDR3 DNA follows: TGTGCCAGCTCACCACCGCCCCACGAGACAGGGTATAATTCACCCCTCCACTTT.

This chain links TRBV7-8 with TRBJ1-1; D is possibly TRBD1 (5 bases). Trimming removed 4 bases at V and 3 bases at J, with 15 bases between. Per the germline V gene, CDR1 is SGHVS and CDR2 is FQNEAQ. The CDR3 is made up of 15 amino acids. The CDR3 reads CASSWRTPAYTEAFF. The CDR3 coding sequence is TGTGCCAGCAGCTGGCGGACACCCGCTTACACTGAAGCTTTCTTT.

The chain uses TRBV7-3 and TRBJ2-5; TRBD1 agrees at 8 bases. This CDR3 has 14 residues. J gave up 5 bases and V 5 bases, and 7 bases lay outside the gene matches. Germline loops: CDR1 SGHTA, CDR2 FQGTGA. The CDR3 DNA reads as TGTGCCAGCAGCCCACACCGACAGGGGGAGACCCAGTACTTC. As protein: CASSPHRQGETQYF. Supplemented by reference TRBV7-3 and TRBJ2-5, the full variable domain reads GAGVSQTPSNKVTEKGKYVELRCDPISGHTALYWYRQSLGQGPEFLIYFQGTGAADDSGLPNDRFFAVRPEGSVSTLKIQRTERGDSAVYLCASSPHRQGETQYFGPGTRLLVL.